This T cell receptor beta chain stems from a study of blood T cell repertoires in COVID-19. Note on this clone: This may come from a read error, since a much larger clone is one base off.

Original analysis: Reference gene primer amplification gave nucleated cell count estimates. TCRdb's copy holds only in-frame clones and misses some; the assay was immunoSEQ multiplex PCR. V, J and clone size are those of that table, while D and trimming were read from the DNA. The sample has hundreds of thousands of clones, under 90% seen once. CDR3 length: 13 amino acids. The ends were cut back, 3 bases at V and 6 bases at J, with 6 bases in the middle. Germline loops: CDR1 SEHNR, CDR2 FQNEAQ (reference sequence). The sample was PBMCs or T cells enriched from blood (not recorded which). The gene calls are TRBV7-9 and TRBJ1-6; D not resolved. The TCR originated in a man aged 25-45 years with acute COVID-19. CDR3 DNA sequence: TGTGCCAGCAGCTTGGCCTTTAATTCACCCCTCCACTTT. Amino acids: CASSLAFNSPLHF.